This TCR beta chain is drawn from a study of blood T cell repertoires in COVID-19. Looked up from germline, CDR1 is WNHNN and CDR2 is SYGVQD (reference sequence). Trimming cost V 0 bases and J 3 bases, with 10 bases left between them. The CDR3 consists of 15 residues. Under the authors' procedure: Amplifying reference gene primers gave estimates of nucleated cell counts. Method: immunoSEQ multiplex PCR; TCRdb's copy keeps in-frame clones and lacks some. That table supplies the V and J calls and clone size; D and trimming were determined from the DNA. The sample has some 120,000 clones, over 85% seen once; the top ten hold under 4.5%.

This chain joins TRBV10-1 and TRBJ2-3; D gene ambiguous. Sequences were obtained from peripheral blood. The sequence was collected from a man aged 50 to 60 with active COVID-19. Here the CDR3 DNA reads TGCGCCAGCAGTGAGTCGGGCAGGCTAACAGATACGCAGTATTTT. Protein: CASSESGRLTDTQYF.